A selection of T cell receptor beta chains follows, all from one sample in a study of cytomegalovirus exposure and HLA in healthy donors. Sequencing was performed with immunoSEQ multiplex PCR; in TCRdb, only in-frame clones are kept and a portion is missing. The table lists 150,000 to 200,000 clones, around 84% of them singletons, with over 5.5% in the top ten. The specimen was PBMCs. These receptors were taken from a man aged 18 to 29 in good health and CMV-seropositive. CDR3s include the opening cysteine and the closing phenylalanine or tryptophan. A D gene is named only where the DNA matches it firmly. Only some rows state a clone size, as once, few, many or a class for expanded clones.

.	TRBD2	TRBV4-2	TRBJ2-3	TGTGCCAGCAGCCAAGATGCAGGGACTAGCGGGAGCACAGATACGCAGTATTTT	CASSQDAGTSGSTDTQYF
.	TRBD1	TRBV27	TRBJ1-1	TGTGCCAGCACCGACCGGGACAGGGGAACTGAAGCTTTCTTT	CASTDRDRGTEAFF
.	.	TRBV30	TRBJ2-2	TGTGCCTGGAGTGTACGGGCGGGAACTTCCGGGGAGCTGTTTTTT	CAWSVRAGTSGELFF
.	.	TRBV6-5	TRBJ2-7	TGTGCCAGCACCGGAGATCGGAGGGTTGGTGAGCAGTACTTC	CASTGDRRVGEQYF
.	.	TRBV5-4	TRBJ1-2	TGTGCCAGCAGCTGGCTGGAGGGTCTCGGAGGCTACACCTTC	CASSWLEGLGGYTF
.	TRBD2	TRBV11-3	TRBJ2-1	TGTGCCAGCAGCTTAGCCGGGACTAGCAGATACAATGAGCAGTTCTTC	CASSLAGTSRYNEQFF
once	.	TRBV30	TRBJ1-5	TGTGCCTGGAGTGTTCTAAGTAGCAATCAGCCCCAGCATTTT	CAWSVLSSNQPQHF
.	.	TRBV5-4	TRBJ2-2	TGTGCCAGCAGCTTTGCCGGGACGAACACCGGGGAGCTGTTTTTT	CASSFAGTNTGELFF
.	.	TRBV28	TRBJ2-5	TGTGCCAGCAGTCCGACTGGTTGGAAGTACCAAGAGACCCAGTACTTC	CASSPTGWKYQETQYF
.	.	TRBV6-1	TRBJ2-7	TGTGCCAGCAGTGAACGGGACTCCGGTTTCCGCGAGCAGTACTTC	CASSERDSGFREQYF
.	.	TRBV7-6	TRBJ2-7	TGTGCCAGCAGCTTAGAGTCGTCACCTCTCAGCGAGCAGTACTTC	CASSLESSPLSEQYF
once	TRBD1	TRBV7-9	TRBJ2-3	TGTGCCAGCACGCATCCGGGACAGGGCACAGATACGCAGTATTTT	CASTHPGQGTDTQYF
.	.	TRBV27	TRBJ2-2	TGTGCCAGCAGTTTATCGCGGACCGGGGAGCTGTTTTTT	CASSLSRTGELFF
.	TRBD1	TRBV28	TRBJ2-7	TGTGCCAGCAGTATTGTACAGGGGGCCTCCTACGAGCAGTACTTC	CASSIVQGASYEQYF
.	.	TRBV5-1	TRBJ1-1	TGCGCCAGCAGCTTAAGACAGACCCGGAACACTGAAGCTTTCTTT	CASSLRQTRNTEAFF
.	.	TRBV10-3	TRBJ2-7	TGTGCCACCAAAGGTAGGGCAGTACCACGGGGCGAGCAGTACTTC	CATKGRAVPRGEQYF
.	.	TRBV19	TRBJ2-3	TGTGCCAGTAGTCCAGCGCCGTATACGCAGTATTTT	CASSPAPYTQYF
.	TRBD1	TRBV5-1	TRBJ2-5	TGCGCCAGCAGGACGACAGGGAAGGAGACCCAGTACTTC	CASRTTGKETQYF
once	.	TRBV18	TRBJ2-7	TGTGCCAGCTCACTTCGACACGACTACGAGCAGTACTTC	CASSLRHDYEQYF
once	TRBD1	TRBV5-1	TRBJ2-7	TGCGCCAGCAGCTTGGTACAGGGGAGCGAGCAGTACTTC	CASSLVQGSEQYF
.	TRBD2	TRBV9	TRBJ2-7	TGTGCCAGCAGCGTTGGGACTAGCGGGACTTACGAGCAGTACTTC	CASSVGTSGTYEQYF
.	TRBD2	TRBV10-3	TRBJ2-2	TGTGCCATCAGCCGGGGGGGCACCGGGGAGCTGTTTTTT	CAISRGGTGELFF
.	TRBD2	TRBV13	TRBJ2-2	TGTGCCAGCAGCCCGACGGGACTAGCGGTTGGCACCGGGGAGCTGTTTTTT	CASSPTGLAVGTGELFF
few	.	TRBV4-1	TRBJ1-5	TGCGCCAGCAGCCAAAGGGACTATTCTCAGCCCCAGCATTTT	CASSQRDYSQPQHF
.	TRBD1	TRBV5-1	TRBJ1-2	TGCGCCAGCAGCCCAGGACAGGGGTACTATGGCTACACCTTC	CASSPGQGYYGYTF
once	TRBD1	TRBV6-5	TRBJ2-4	TGTGCCAGCGGACAGGGGGCCAAAAACATTCAGTACTTC	CASGQGAKNIQYF
.	TRBD1	TRBV6-1	TRBJ2-3	TGTGCCAGCAGTGGACAGGGGGCGCGTATAGATACGCAGTATTTT	CASSGQGARIDTQYF
.	TRBD2	TRBV9	TRBJ2-3	TGTGCCAGCAGCGTGGCTAGCGGGAGATTAGATACGCAGTATTTT	CASSVASGRLDTQYF
.	TRBD1	TRBV28	TRBJ1-2	TGTGCCAGCACCCCATCCGGGACAGACTATGGCTACACCTTC	CASTPSGTDYGYTF
.	.	TRBV7-2	TRBJ2-7	TGTGCCAGCAGCCCAGGGGGGATTCGGTACTTC	CASSPGGIRYF
.	.	TRBV5-5	TRBJ1-1	TGTGCCAGCAGCTTCCTAGAGAACACTGAAGCTTTCTTT	CASSFLENTEAFF
.	.	TRBV5-1	TRBJ1-4	TGCGCCAGCAGGTTCGGGTCCTCCGCATCCGGAGTAAATGAAAAACTGTTTTTT	CASRFGSSASGVNEKLFF
.	TRBD2	TRBV18	TRBJ2-1	TGTGCCAGCTCTCGCGGACTAGCGGGAGGAGACAATGAGCAGTTCTTC	CASSRGLAGGDNEQFF
.	.	TRBV7-8	TRBJ2-1	TGTGCCAGCAGCTTATTAACTCGGGATGAGCAGTTCTTC	CASSLLTRDEQFF
.	TRBD1	TRBV30	TRBJ1-1	TGTGCCTGGAGGAAATCACAGGGGGGCACTGAAGCTTTCTTT	CAWRKSQGGTEAFF
.	.	TRBV7-8	TRBJ1-3	TGTGCCAGCAGCTCAGGGGACGCGCGAAACACCATATATTTT	CASSSGDARNTIYF
.	.	TRBV29-1	TRBJ2-1	TGCAGCGTTGGCAGCAATGAGCAGTTCTTC	CSVGSNEQFF
.	TRBD2	TRBV27	TRBJ2-3	TGTGCCAGCAGAACTAGGGCGGGACTAGCAGGTGTAGATACGCAGTATTTT	CASRTRAGLAGVDTQYF
.	TRBD2	TRBV6-5	TRBJ2-7	TGTGCCAGCAGTTACTCTACGGGAGGCTCCTACGAGCAGTACTTC	CASSYSTGGSYEQYF
once	.	TRBV6-1	TRBJ1-5	TGTGCCAGCAGTGATTTGGGCCCTAATCAGCCCCAGCATTTT	CASSDLGPNQPQHF
few	.	TRBV29-1	TRBJ1-1	TGCAGCGTTGAAGATGTCGCAGGGTTCATGAACACTGAAGCTTTCTTT	CSVEDVAGFMNTEAFF
.	.	TRBV5-4	TRBJ2-1	TGTGCCAGCAGTTATGACCCAGGGAGGGAGCAGTTCTTC	CASSYDPGREQFF
.	.	TRBV27	TRBJ2-3	TGTGCCAGCAGCCATGGACGGGGAGATACGCAGTATTTT	CASSHGRGDTQYF
.	TRBD1	TRBV28	TRBJ1-2	TGTGCCAGCAGTGCAGGGGGCGGGGGGGACTATGGCTACACCTTC	CASSAGGGGDYGYTF
.	TRBD1	TRBV19	TRBJ2-5	TGTGCCAGTAGGGACAGGGAGAGGAGCGAGACCCAGTACTTC	CASRDRERSETQYF
few	.	TRBV30	TRBJ2-7	TGTGCCTGGACCGGGACTGGATCCTACGAGCAGTACTTC	CAWTGTGSYEQYF
.	.	TRBV27	TRBJ2-7	TGTGCCAGCAGTTTTTTTGCGGGTTACGAGCAGTACTTC	CASSFFAGYEQYF
.	TRBD2	TRBV15	TRBJ2-1	TGTGCCACCGCGACGGGGGGCTCCTACAATGAGCAGTTCTTC	CATATGGSYNEQFF
once	TRBD1	TRBV28	TRBJ1-1	TGTGCCACCACCTCCCCGGGGACAGGGTTCACTGAAGCTTTCTTT	CATTSPGTGFTEAFF
.	TRBD1	TRBV15	TRBJ1-5	TGTGCCACCAGCACAGGGGGAAGGAGCAATCAGCCCCAGCATTTT	CATSTGGRSNQPQHF
once	.	TRBV18	TRBJ1-5	TGTGCCAGCTCACCATTGTCCTCAGGGACTAATCAGCCCCAGCATTTT	CASSPLSSGTNQPQHF
.	.	TRBV6-5	TRBJ2-5	TGTGCCAGCAGTCGTTCAGGGAGGGAGACCCAGTACTTC	CASSRSGRETQYF
.	.	TRBV6-5	TRBJ1-2	TGTGCCAGCAGTTCCCCCGGCGGGTATGGCTACACCTTC	CASSSPGGYGYTF
.	TRBD1	TRBV6-5	TRBJ2-5	TGTGCCAGCAGTTTGACAGGGTCTTGGGAGACCCAGTACTTC	CASSLTGSWETQYF
few	.	TRBV2	TRBJ1-5	TGTGCCTGGGAGGGAAAGGACAATCAGCCCCAGCATTTT	CAWEGKDNQPQHF